This TCR beta chain was identified in a study of graft-versus-host responses after intestinal transplantation. CDR1 and CDR2 (germline): LGHNA, YNFKEQ. The junction had 6 bases not matched to a gene; V was cut back by 1 base and J by 4 bases. The CDR3 length is 16 residues. Assay: immunoSEQ multiplex PCR; the TCRdb copy retains only in-frame clones and omits some. The table records around 100,000 clones, around nine tenths of them present only once. A note on this clone: No antigen is known for it.

Study-wide results and caveats: The study found high graft-versus-host to host-versus-graft clonal ratios in allografts of patients with graft-donor T cell macrochimerism.

The sequences come from unstimulated CD4+ T cells sorted from spleen or lymph node cells, collected before transplant. The TCR was taken from a human donor who was the organ donor for an intestinal transplant. The rearrangement links TRBV4-2 to TRBJ2-5; 10 nucleotides match TRBD1. CDR3 in amino acids: CASSQAQTGGAETQYF. DNA for the CDR3: TGTGCCAGCAGCCAAGCACAGACAGGGGGCGCAGAGACCCAGTACTTC.